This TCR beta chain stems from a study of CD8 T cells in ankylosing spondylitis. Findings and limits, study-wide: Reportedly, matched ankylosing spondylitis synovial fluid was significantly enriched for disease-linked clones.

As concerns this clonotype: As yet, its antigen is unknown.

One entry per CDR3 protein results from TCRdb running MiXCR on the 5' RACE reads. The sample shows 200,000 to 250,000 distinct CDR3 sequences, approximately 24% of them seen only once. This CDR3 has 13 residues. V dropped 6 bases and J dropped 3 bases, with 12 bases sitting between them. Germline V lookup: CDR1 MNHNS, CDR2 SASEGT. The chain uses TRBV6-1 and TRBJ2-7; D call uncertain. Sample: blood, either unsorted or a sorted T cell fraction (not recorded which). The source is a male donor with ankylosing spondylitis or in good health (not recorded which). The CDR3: CASRSSVIYEQYF. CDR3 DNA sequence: TGTGCCAGCAGAAGTTCGGTGATCTACGAGCAGTACTTC.